This TCR beta chain is from a study of cytomegalovirus exposure and HLA in healthy donors. Germline trimming cut 1 base from V and 6 bases from J; bases unmatched to any gene: 1. CDR1 and CDR2 (germline): KGHSH, LQKENI. The CDR3 sequence is 14 residues long. Amplification used 60 Vbeta primers and 13 Jbeta primers. Sequencing used immunoSEQ multiplex PCR; TCRdb keeps in-frame clones, though not all of them. The listing contains about 99,000 clones. The sample was PBMCs. The origin of this receptor is a man aged 40-49 years in good health and CMV-seronegative. The V call is TRBV18, the J call TRBJ1-4; 8 bases match TRBD1. The chain's CDR3 is CASSPLTGDEKLFF. In DNA, the CDR3 is TGTGCCAGCTCACCACTGACAGGGGATGAAAAACTGTTTTTT.